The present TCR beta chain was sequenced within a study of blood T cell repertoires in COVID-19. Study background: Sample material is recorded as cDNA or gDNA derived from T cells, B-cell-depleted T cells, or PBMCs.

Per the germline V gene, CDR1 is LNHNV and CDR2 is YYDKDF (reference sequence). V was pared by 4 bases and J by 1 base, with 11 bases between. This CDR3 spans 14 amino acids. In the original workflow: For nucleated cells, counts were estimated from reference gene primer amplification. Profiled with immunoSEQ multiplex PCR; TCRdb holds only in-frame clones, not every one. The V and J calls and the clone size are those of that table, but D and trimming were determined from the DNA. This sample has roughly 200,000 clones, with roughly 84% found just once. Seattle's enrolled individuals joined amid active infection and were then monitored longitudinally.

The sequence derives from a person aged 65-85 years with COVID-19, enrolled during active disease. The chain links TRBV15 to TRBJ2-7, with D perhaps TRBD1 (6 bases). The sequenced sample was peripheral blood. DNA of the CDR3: TGTGCCACCAGCAACCCAGGGACATCCTACGAGCAGTACTTC. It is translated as CATSNPGTSYEQYF. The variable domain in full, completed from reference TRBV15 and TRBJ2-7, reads DAMVIQNPRYQVTQFGKPVTLSCSQTLNHNVMYWYQQKSSQAPKLLFHYYDKDFNNEADTPDNFQSRRPNTSFCFLDIRSPGLGDTAMYLCATSNPGTSYEQYFGPGTRLTVT.